This TCR beta chain was sequenced during a study of OX40 agonist ivuxolimab in advanced cancers. Study at large: Dose-escalation cases comprised hepatocellular carcinoma, melanoma, renal cell or head and neck cancer. Study-wide points: In the 0.1 to 3.0 mg/kg range, CD4+ and CD8+ blood T cells had expanded clonally by week 6.

TCRdb's copy holds only in-frame clones and misses some; the assay was immunoSEQ multiplex PCR. Of roughly 53,000 clones listed, around four fifths are singletons. Details on this clone: Its antigen remains unidentified.

The CDR3 contains 14 residues. The V gene lost 5 bases and the J gene lost 4 bases, with 13 bases spanning the gap. Germline V gives CDR1 SGHNT, CDR2 YENEEA. V usage is TRBV11-3 and J usage is TRBJ2-3; D possibly corresponds to TRBD2 (6 bases). The sample consisted of CD4+ or CD8+ T cells sorted from blood, taken in a trial of the OX40 agonist ivuxolimab. This TCR derives from an adult with an advanced solid tumor such as melanoma, head and neck, liver or kidney cancer. DNA for the CDR3: TGTGCCAGCAGCCTCACCGGGGGATCAGATACGCAGTATTTT. Residues: CASSLTGGSDTQYF.